Below, one TCR beta chain is given with its context. As processed by the authors: The assay estimated nucleated cells by amplifying reference gene primers. Some clones are missing from TCRdb's copy, which holds only in-frame ones; the method was immunoSEQ multiplex PCR. D and trimming come from the DNA, and the V and J calls and clone size come from that table. The sample lists about 170,000 clones, around 88% seen once, with roughly 19% in the top ten. These data come from a study of blood T cell repertoires in COVID-19. The TCR sequence derives from an older woman who had recovered from COVID-19. Sequencing input: peripheral blood.

DNA for the CDR3: TGTGCCAGCAAAGGTCACCCAGTCCAGCGCGGTGAAGCTTTCTTT. This codes for CASKGHPVQRGEAFF. The chain couples TRBV6-5 to TRBJ1-1, with unresolved D. The CDR3 contains 15 residues. Trimming removed 7 bases at V and 7 bases at J, with 22 bases between. Germline CDR1 and CDR2: MNHEY and SVGAGI.